Listed below are T cell receptor beta chains from one sample, sequenced in a study of cytomegalovirus exposure and HLA in healthy donors. Only in-frame clones appear in the TCRdb table, and some are missing; sequencing was by immunoSEQ multiplex PCR. Of some 200,000 clones in the sample, under 85% were seen once. Sequencing input: PBMCs. Source of these receptors: a man aged 45-65 years in good health and CMV-seronegative. The CDR3 runs from the conserved cysteine through the conserved F or W. Fields, in order: J gene, D gene, V gene, clone size, CDR3 DNA, CDR3 protein. D genes are given only for firm matches. Rows may omit the clone size; those that give it use once, few, many or a size class.

TRBJ1-1,NA,TRBV9,few,TGTGCCAGCAGCGGGACAGCTAAGACTGAAGCTTTCTTT,CASSGTAKTEAFF
TRBJ2-4,TRBD2,TRBV30,NA,TGTGCCTGCACTAGCGGGAGTTTTGCCATTCAGTACTTC,CACTSGSFAIQYF
TRBJ2-7,TRBD1,TRBV19,NA,TGTGCCAGTAGTAGGGGACAGAGTTACGAGCAGTACTTC,CASSRGQSYEQYF
TRBJ1-4,NA,TRBV5-6,NA,TGTGCCAGCAGCTTGGCCGACAGGATAACTAATGAAAAACTGTTTTTT,CASSLADRITNEKLFF
TRBJ2-7,NA,TRBV5-4,NA,TGTGCCAGCAGCATAGACACCTACGAGCAGTACTTC,CASSIDTYEQYF
TRBJ2-5,TRBD1,TRBV2,NA,TGTGCCGCGCGCAGGGGGCTTGAGACCCAGTACTTC,CAARRGLETQYF
TRBJ1-4,NA,TRBV5-6,NA,TGTGCCAGCAGCCGACAGGCACTATGGGATGAAAAACTGTTTTTT,CASSRQALWDEKLFF
TRBJ2-3,TRBD2,TRBV29-1,NA,TGCAGCGTTGCTAGGACTAGCGGGAGTGATACGCAGTATTTT,CSVARTSGSDTQYF
TRBJ2-7,NA,TRBV29-1,NA,TGCAGCGGCGTAGGGAGCTCCTACGAGCAGTACTTC,CSGVGSSYEQYF
TRBJ1-4,NA,TRBV4-2,NA,TGTGCCAGCAGCCGCGCGGAGACAACTAATGAAAAACTGTTTTTT,CASSRAETTNEKLFF
TRBJ1-2,NA,TRBV5-6,NA,TGTGCCAGCAGCTTGTTCCACAGGGTTAACTATGGCTACACCTTC,CASSLFHRVNYGYTF
TRBJ1-4,TRBD1,TRBV6-6,few,TGTGCCAGCAGCCAAACAGGGGCAACTAATGAAAAACTGTTTTTT,CASSQTGATNEKLFF
TRBJ2-7,NA,TRBV6-1,NA,TGTGCCAGCAGTGAACACTACGAGCAGTACTTC,CASSEHYEQYF
TRBJ2-1,NA,TRBV11-2,NA,TGTGCCAGCAGCTTGCTACGGAATGAGCAGTTCTTC,CASSLLRNEQFF
TRBJ1-4,NA,TRBV18,once,TGTGCCAGCTCCAGGGGTATGGGAGAAAAACTGTTTTTT,CASSRGMGEKLFF
TRBJ2-5,NA,TRBV7-9,once,TGTGCCAGCAGCTTAGGGCGCGGAGGGGTAGAGACCCAGTACTTC,CASSLGRGGVETQYF
TRBJ1-3,NA,TRBV27,NA,TGTGCCAGCGGCTCAGGGGTTGGAAACACCATATATTTT,CASGSGVGNTIYF
TRBJ1-1,TRBD1,TRBV7-8,NA,TGTGCCAGCAGCTTTTGGGACAGGGTGGTTATGAACACTGAAGCTTTCTTT,CASSFWDRVVMNTEAFF
TRBJ2-7,TRBD1,TRBV27,NA,TGTGCCAGCAGTTTCTCAGGGGGCGGGTACGAGCAGTACTTC,CASSFSGGGYEQYF
TRBJ2-2,NA,TRBV7-3,NA,TGTGCCAGCAGCTTAAGGTCGCAGGGAAACACCGGGGAGCTGTTTTTT,CASSLRSQGNTGELFF
TRBJ1-5,TRBD1,TRBV23-1,NA,TGCGCCAGCAGTTTCAGGGGGCACCTGAATCAGCCCCAGCATTTT,CASSFRGHLNQPQHF
TRBJ2-5,NA,TRBV10-2,NA,TGCGCCAGCAGTGTGTGGGCGGGAGAGACCCAGTACTTC,CASSVWAGETQYF
TRBJ2-2,NA,TRBV9,NA,TGTGCCAGCAGCGTAGCGGCGGGAAGTTTGGGCACCGGGGAGCTGTTTTTT,CASSVAAGSLGTGELFF
TRBJ1-2,NA,TRBV7-9,NA,TGTGCCGGCAGCCTCTACCTGGTGACACATAACTATGGCTACACCTTC,CAGSLYLVTHNYGYTF
TRBJ1-5,NA,TRBV10-2,NA,TGCGCCAGCAGGCGGGGTACCAATCAGCCCCAGCATTTT,CASRRGTNQPQHF
TRBJ2-7,TRBD2,TRBV18,NA,TGTGCCAGCTCCCCCACTAGCGGGAGCTCCTACGAGCAGTACTTC,CASSPTSGSSYEQYF
TRBJ2-7,NA,TRBV28,few,TGTGCCAGCAGTTTCTTCCTAGGGGACACTAGCTCCTACGAGCAGTACTTC,CASSFFLGDTSSYEQYF
TRBJ2-7,TRBD2,TRBV5-1,NA,TGCGCCAGCAGCCTGGGACTAGCGGGAGGAGAGACGGGAGACGAGCAGTACTTC,CASSLGLAGGETGDEQYF
TRBJ1-5,TRBD1,TRBV5-6,NA,TGTGCCAGCAGCATACAGGGGGCAAGGCAGCCCCAGCATTTT,CASSIQGARQPQHF
TRBJ2-4,NA,TRBV5-4,NA,TGTGCCAGCAGCGCCCGGGACATGGACATTCAGTACTTC,CASSARDMDIQYF
TRBJ2-7,NA,TRBV28,few,TGTGCCAGCAGTTTAGGTCCAGGAAAGACTAGAGCCTACGAGCAGTACTTC,CASSLGPGKTRAYEQYF
TRBJ2-3,NA,TRBV28,NA,TGTGCCAGCACTTTGCTAGCCACAGATACGCAGTATTTT,CASTLLATDTQYF
TRBJ2-3,TRBD2,TRBV9,NA,TGTGCCAGCAGCGTACAAGGGCTAGCGGGAGTAGATACGCAGTATTTT,CASSVQGLAGVDTQYF
TRBJ2-7,NA,TRBV5-6,NA,TGTGCCAGCAGCGACGCAGGGAGGTCCTACGAGCAGTACTTC,CASSDAGRSYEQYF
TRBJ2-4,TRBD1,TRBV5-4,NA,TGTGCCAGCAGCTTGGCGGGGACAGGGGGGTACATTCAGTACTTC,CASSLAGTGGYIQYF
TRBJ1-2,NA,TRBV29-1,NA,TGCAGCGTTCACACAATCTATGGCTACACCTTC,CSVHTIYGYTF
TRBJ1-4,NA,TRBV28,NA,TGTGCCAGCAGTTTACGGGAAAAACTGTTTTTT,CASSLREKLFF
TRBJ2-1,TRBD2,TRBV9,NA,TGTGCCAGCAGCGCACGGACTAGCGGATACAATGAGCAGTTCTTC,CASSARTSGYNEQFF
TRBJ2-5,NA,TRBV7-2,once,TGTGCCAGCAGCTTAAGACTTTGGGAGACCCAGTACTTC,CASSLRLWETQYF
TRBJ2-7,NA,TRBV21-1,NA,TGTGCCAGCAGCAAAGTTGAGATAGCTCGAGAGCAGTACTTC,CASSKVEIAREQYF
TRBJ2-7,TRBD1,TRBV6-1,NA,TGTGCCAGCAGCGAAGGTTTGGGGACAGACGACTACGAGCAGTACTTC,CASSEGLGTDDYEQYF
TRBJ2-1,TRBD2,TRBV11-2,NA,TGTGCCAGCAGCTTGAGTGGGACTAGCGGGACCAATAATGAGCAGTTCTTC,CASSLSGTSGTNNEQFF
TRBJ2-7,TRBD1,TRBV7-9,NA,TGTGCCAGCAGCTTACGACAGGGGGCCTACGAGCAGTACTTC,CASSLRQGAYEQYF
TRBJ1-2,NA,TRBV25-1,NA,TGTGCCAGCAGTTTAAGCGCCGGCTATGGCTACACCTTC,CASSLSAGYGYTF
TRBJ1-5,TRBD1,TRBV27,NA,TGTGCCAGCAGTTTAGTACAGGGGGAAGATCAGCCCCAGCATTTT,CASSLVQGEDQPQHF